The text below deals with one TCR beta chain. Repertoires were generated with immunoSEQ multiplex PCR, while TCRdb's copy carries only in-frame clones and drops some. The sample contains 230,000 or so clones, 88% of which appear only once. The sample belongs to a study of blood T cell repertoires in COVID-19. Sequencing used PBMCs or T cells enriched from blood (not recorded which). This clonotype originated in a young woman who had recovered from COVID-19.

The CDR3 sequence is CASSQVTTTADYGYTF. CDR3 coding DNA: TGCGCCAGCAGCCAAGTCACGACGACAGCTGACTATGGCTACACCTTC. This chain joins TRBV4-3 and TRBJ1-2; a possible D gene is TRBD1 (5 bases). In germline, CDR1 is LGHNA, CDR2 YSLEER. V was clipped by 1 base and J by 3 bases, with 15 bases between them. This CDR3 contains 16 residues.